This T cell receptor beta chain is drawn from a study of T cell responses to AZD1222 COVID-19 vaccine. In germline, CDR1 is SGHTA, CDR2 FQGNSA. The CDR3 is 11 residues long. V dropped 5 bases and J dropped 6 bases, with 2 bases sitting between them. Pooling was applied to second doses at about 4 or about 12 weeks. For this clone: The antigen is unknown. Distinct nucleotide sequences in the sample also encode this CDR3.

Study observations and caveats: Recipients of AZD1222 seropositive at baseline numbered only 6 or 7.

Sequenced by immunoSEQ multiplex PCR; TCRdb stores in-frame clones only, minus some. Of some 130,000 clones detected, over 85% appear once; the ten largest clones hold 1% to 1.3%. This sequence was found in an adult who received the AZD1222 COVID-19 vaccine. The sequencing used peripheral blood, collected 28 days after the second AZD1222 dose. The V and J genes are TRBV7-2 and TRBJ1-6; D ambiguous. CDR3 DNA: TGTGCCAGCAGCCTTAATTCACCCCTCCACTTT. It encodes CASSLNSPLHF.